What follows are 13 T cell receptor beta chains derived from one specimen sequenced in a study of blood T cell repertoires in COVID-19. This table comes from immunoSEQ multiplex PCR, and its TCRdb copy is limited to in-frame clones, with some not included. The sample has roughly 150,000 clones; 76% are singletons. The sample consisted of peripheral blood. These receptors were taken from a man aged 60 to 69 with acute or convalescent COVID-19.

This clone was observed a single time. This rearrangement joins TRBV24-1 to TRBJ2-7; 10 bases align to TRBD1. CDR3 size: 14 residues. V trimming: 4 bases; J trimming: 7 bases; junction bases outside the gene matches: 6. Germline CDR1 and CDR2: KGHDR and SFDVKD. The CDR3 spells CATSDPGTGEEQYF. The CDR3 DNA follows: TGTGCCACCAGTGACCCCGGGACAGGGGAAGAGCAGTACTTC.

The chain uses TRBV15 and TRBJ2-7; the match to TRBD1 covers 9 bases. CDR3 size: 15 residues. The V gene's germline CDR1 is LNHNV and CDR2 YYDKDF (reference sequence). With V trimmed by 4 bases and J by 2 bases, 6 bases remained unmatched. CDR3 amino acids: CATSKTGTGTYEQYF. The DNA for the CDR3 is TGTGCCACCAGCAAAACCGGGACAGGGACCTACGAGCAGTACTTC.

Only one count was recorded for this clone. CDR3 in amino acids: CASSLDLGLAGNGKINEQFF. The DNA of the CDR3 is TGTGCCAGCAGCTTAGACCTGGGGCTAGCGGGAAATGGTAAGATCAATGAGCAGTTCTTC. This rearrangement joins TRBV11-2 to TRBJ2-1; 9 nucleotides match TRBD2. Germline-derived CDR1 and CDR2 are SGHAT and FQNNGV. The CDR3 runs 20 residues. V shed 0 bases, J shed 6 bases, and the junction held 18 bases outside the gene matches.

This CDR3 reads CASSLEADRGSDEQFF. The CDR3 DNA follows: TGTGCCAGCAGCTTGGAGGCGGACAGGGGGTCGGATGAGCAGTTCTTC. This chain joins TRBV5-8 and TRBJ2-1, with TRBD1 identical over 10 bases. Germline CDR1 reads SGHTS; CDR2 reads YDEGEE. The CDR3 sequence is 16 residues long. The ends lost 0 bases at V and 8 bases at J; junction bases unmatched: 8.

The gene calls are TRBV5-1 and TRBJ2-1; weak D call: TRBD1 (6 bases). Germline lookup yields CDR1 SGHRS and CDR2 YFSETQ. V was clipped by 0 bases and J by 6 bases, with 10 bases between them. This CDR3 contains 14 residues. CDR3 loop: CASSLDQGFNEQFF. The CDR3 nucleotides are TGCGCCAGCAGCTTGGACCAGGGGTTCAATGAGCAGTTCTTC.

This chain joins TRBV7-9 and TRBJ2-5, with 8 nucleotides matching TRBD1. CDR3 length equals 15 residues. CDR1 is SEHNR and CDR2 is FQNEAQ in the germline V gene (reference sequence). V lost 7 bases and J lost 2; bases outside the gene matches: 9. CDR3 sequence: CASIKTDREQETQYF. DNA for the CDR3: TGTGCCAGCATTAAAACGGACAGGGAGCAAGAGACCCAGTACTTC.

The V call is TRBV19, the J call TRBJ2-1; no clear D gene. The germline V and J ends were trimmed by 0 bases and 0 bases, with 6 bases remaining between them. The CDR3 covers 15 residues. Germline assignment: CDR1 LNHDA and CDR2 SQIVND (reference sequence). The CDR3 sequence is CASSIDRRSYNEQFF. CDR3 nucleotides: TGTGCCAGTAGTATAGACAGGCGCTCCTACAATGAGCAGTTCTTC.

This rearrangement joins TRBV18 to TRBJ2-7; TRBD1 is a possible D gene (6 bases). The V gene lost 6 bases and the J gene lost 3 bases, with 18 bases spanning the gap. Germline values: CDR1 KGHSH, CDR2 LQKENI. The CDR3 has 15 residues. The CDR3 region has the DNA TGTGCCAGCTCGCTCGGCCCCCAGGGGAGCTACGAGCAGTACTTC. It codes for CASSLGPQGSYEQYF.

This rearrangement joins TRBV5-1 to TRBJ2-5, with 11 bases matching TRBD1. Germline V gives CDR1 SGHRS, CDR2 YFSETQ. The CDR3 runs 16 residues. The J segment lost 4 bases and the V segment lost 5 bases, leaving 10 bases of the junction unmatched. The CDR3 is CASRPGTGGRRETQYF. As DNA, the CDR3 is TGCGCCAGCAGACCCGGGACAGGGGGAAGGAGAGAGACCCAGTACTTC. The full variable domain, in which reference TRBV5-1 and TRBJ2-5 provide the parts outside the CDR3, is KAGVTQTPRYLIKTRGQQVTLSCSPISGHRSVSWYQQTPGQGLQFLFEYFSETQRNKGNFPGRFSGRQFSNSRSEMNVSTLELGDSALYLCASRPGTGGRRETQYFGPGTRLLVL.

This rearrangement joins TRBV5-1 to TRBJ2-7, with D possibly being TRBD1 (5 bases). Germline loops: CDR1 SGHRS, CDR2 YFSETQ. This CDR3 has 14 residues. The V gene lost 2 bases and the J gene lost 1 base, with 10 bases spanning the gap. The CDR3 spells CASSLEPGSYEQYF. CDR3 nucleotides: TGCGCCAGCAGCTTAGAGCCAGGGTCCTACGAGCAGTACTTC.

The genes are TRBV6-1 and TRBJ1-4; D remains ambiguous. This CDR3 spans 15 amino acids. CDR1 and CDR2 from the germline V gene are MNHNS and SASEGT. Trimming removed 2 bases from V and 3 bases from J, with 10 bases in between. The CDR3: CASSERQVSNEKLFF. The CDR3 nucleotides are TGTGCCAGCAGTGAAAGGCAGGTCTCTAATGAAAAACTGTTTTTT.

V gene TRBV7-6 combines with J gene TRBJ2-2, with TRBD1 matching 7 bases. The V gene's germline CDR1 is SGHVS and CDR2 FNYEAQ. The CDR3 is 17 residues long. V gave up 2 bases and J gave up 0 bases; unmatched junction bases: 6. The CDR3 sequence is CASSLRARGSNTGELFF. CDR3 in DNA: TGTGCCAGCAGCTTAAGGGCCAGGGGGTCGAACACCGGGGAGCTGTTTTTT. The whole variable domain, filled in from reference TRBV7-6 and TRBJ2-2, reads GAGVSQSPRYKVTKRGQDVALRCDPISGHVSLYWYRQALGQGPEFLTYFNYEAQQDKSGLPNDRFSAERPEGSISTLTIQRTEQRDSAMYRCASSLRARGSNTGELFFGEGSRLTVL.

The rearrangement joins TRBV5-1 to TRBJ2-3; 8 bases agree with TRBD1. The trim removed 4 bases at V and 9 bases at J, leaving 7 bases unmatched. CDR3 length: 13 amino acids. Germline loops: CDR1 SGHRS, CDR2 YFSETQ. CDR3 sequence (DNA): TGCGCCAGCAGCGTAGAGACAGGGGCAACGCAGTATTTT. Encoded protein: CASSVETGATQYF.